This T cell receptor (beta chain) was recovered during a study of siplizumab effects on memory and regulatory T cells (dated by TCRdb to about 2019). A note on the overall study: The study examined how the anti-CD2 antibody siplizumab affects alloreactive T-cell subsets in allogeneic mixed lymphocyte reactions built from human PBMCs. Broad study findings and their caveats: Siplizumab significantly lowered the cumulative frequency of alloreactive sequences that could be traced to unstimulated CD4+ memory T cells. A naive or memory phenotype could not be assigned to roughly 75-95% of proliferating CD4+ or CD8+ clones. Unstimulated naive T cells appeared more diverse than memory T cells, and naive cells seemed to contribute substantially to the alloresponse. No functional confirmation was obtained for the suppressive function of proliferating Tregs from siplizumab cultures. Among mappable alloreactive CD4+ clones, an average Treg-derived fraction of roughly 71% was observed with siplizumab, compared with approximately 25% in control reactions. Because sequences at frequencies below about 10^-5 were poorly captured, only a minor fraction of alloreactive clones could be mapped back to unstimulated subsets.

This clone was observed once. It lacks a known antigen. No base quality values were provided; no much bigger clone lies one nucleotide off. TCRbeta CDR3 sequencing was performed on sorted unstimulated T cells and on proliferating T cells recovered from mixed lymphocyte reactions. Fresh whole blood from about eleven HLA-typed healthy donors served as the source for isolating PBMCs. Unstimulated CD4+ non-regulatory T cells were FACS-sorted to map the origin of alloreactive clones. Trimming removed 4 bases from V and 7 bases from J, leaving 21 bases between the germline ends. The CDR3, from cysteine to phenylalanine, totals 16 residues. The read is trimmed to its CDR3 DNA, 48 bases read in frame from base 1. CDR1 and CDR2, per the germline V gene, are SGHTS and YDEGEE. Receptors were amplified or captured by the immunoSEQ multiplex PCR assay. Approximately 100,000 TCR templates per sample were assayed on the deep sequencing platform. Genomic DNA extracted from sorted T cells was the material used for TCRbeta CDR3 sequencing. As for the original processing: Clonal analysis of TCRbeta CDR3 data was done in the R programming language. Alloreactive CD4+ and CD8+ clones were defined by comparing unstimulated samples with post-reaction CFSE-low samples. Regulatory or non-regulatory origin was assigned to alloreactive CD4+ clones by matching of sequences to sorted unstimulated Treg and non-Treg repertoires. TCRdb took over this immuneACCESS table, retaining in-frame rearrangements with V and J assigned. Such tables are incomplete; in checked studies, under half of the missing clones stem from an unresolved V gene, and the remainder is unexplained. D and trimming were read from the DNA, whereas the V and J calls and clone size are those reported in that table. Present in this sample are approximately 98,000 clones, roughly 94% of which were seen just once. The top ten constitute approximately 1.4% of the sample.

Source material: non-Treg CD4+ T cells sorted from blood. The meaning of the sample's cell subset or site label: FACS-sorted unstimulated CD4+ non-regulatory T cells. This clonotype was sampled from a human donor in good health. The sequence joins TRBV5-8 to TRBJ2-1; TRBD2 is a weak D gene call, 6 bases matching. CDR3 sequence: CASSLRGGMGQNEQFF. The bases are TGTGCCAGCAGCCTGAGGGGCGGGATGGGTCAGAATGAGCAGTTCTTC.